The TCR beta chain under discussion was sequenced for a study of PD-1 blockade in classical Hodgkin lymphoma. Every patient experienced relapse after autologous stem cell transplantation, and brentuximab vedotin exposure varied. CDR1 is MNHNY, CDR2 SVGAGI, per germline (reference sequence). The CDR3 covers 16 residues. Trimming stripped 2 bases from V and 2 bases from J, with 12 bases between. This table comes from immunoSEQ multiplex PCR, and its TCRdb copy is limited to in-frame clones, with some not included. The sample lists about 62,000 clones, about nine tenths occurring once. Study outcomes and limitations: Before treatment, complete responders showed about the same diversity as newly diagnosed patients. The CD4+ diversity rise by C4D1 was clearest in complete responders.

With regard to this clone: As yet, its antigen is unknown.

The sequence derives from a human donor with classical Hodgkin lymphoma. Sequenced here: peripheral blood mononuclear cells (PBMCs), sampled at baseline. This chain connects TRBV6-6 to TRBJ1-4; no clear D gene. CDR3 protein: CASSYRADPTNEKLFF. The DNA of the CDR3 is TGTGCCAGCAGTTACCGGGCCGACCCTACTAATGAAAAACTGTTTTTT.